The 8 T cell receptor beta chains given below trace back to one sample, sequenced in a study of beta chain features in type 1 diabetes. Points from the study as a whole: Among all four CD4+ subsets, Type 1 diabetes patients had TCRB CDR3s that were moderately but significantly shorter.

Isolated RNA was reverse transcribed in full, so expressed TCRB transcripts were sequenced. The data were produced by immunoSEQ multiplex PCR, yet TCRdb's version contains in-frame clones alone and is incomplete. The sample carries under 130,000 clones, approximately 30% recorded once. These receptors are not linked to any known antigen. The sample was central memory CD4+ T cells from blood. The receptor source for this set is a woman aged 18-29 years with type 1 diabetes.

Written as DNA, the CDR3 is TGCAGTGCTGGGGACAGGGAAGGCTACACCTTC. This sequence encodes CSAGDREGYTF. The chain carries TRBV20-1 and TRBJ1-2, with 9 bases lining up with TRBD1. CDR3 length: 11 residues. Germline CDR1 reads DFQATT; CDR2 reads SNEGSKA (reference sequence). V gave up 5 bases and J gave up 8 bases; unmatched junction bases: 3.

The chain couples TRBV27 to TRBJ1-5, with unresolved D. The CDR3 has 14 amino acids. The germline V and J ends were trimmed by 4 bases and 4 bases, with 11 bases remaining between them. The germline V gene has CDR1 MNHEY and CDR2 SMNVEV (reference sequence). CDR3 nucleotide sequence: TGTGCCAGCAGTTCTCTGTACGGGAATCAGCCCCAGCATTTT. This translates into CASSSLYGNQPQHF.

The J gene is TRBJ1-2, the V gene TRBV5-1; 7 bases match TRBD1. With V trimmed by 0 bases and J by 3 bases, 2 bases remained unmatched. The CDR3 runs to 14 residues. Looked up from germline, CDR1 is SGHRS and CDR2 is YFSETQ. CDR3 sequence: CASSLVGQDYGYTF. For the CDR3, the DNA is TGCGCCAGCAGCTTGGTAGGACAGGACTATGGCTACACCTTC.

This chain uses TRBV5-4 with TRBJ1-1; 9 bases fit TRBD1. The V gene's germline CDR1 is SGHNT and CDR2 YYREEE (reference sequence). This CDR3 contains 15 residues. V lost 0 bases and J lost 5; bases outside the gene matches: 5. The CDR3 region is CASSLVVGTGTEAFF. CDR3 coding DNA: TGTGCCAGCAGCTTGGTAGTTGGGACAGGGACTGAAGCTTTCTTT. Filled out from reference TRBV5-4 and TRBJ1-1, the complete variable domain reads ETGVTQSPTHLIKTRGQQVTLRCSSQSGHNTVSWYQQALGQGPQFIFQYYREEENGRGNFPPRFSGLQFPNYSSELNVNALELDDSALYLCASSLVVGTGTEAFFGQGTRLTVV.

This chain connects TRBV10-2 to TRBJ2-7, with a possible D match to TRBD1 (5 bases). In germline, CDR1 is WSHSY, CDR2 SAAADI. The CDR3 loop spans 13 amino acids. The V end lost 4 bases, the J end lost 4 bases, and 11 bases lay between the germline ends. CDR3 in DNA: TGCGCCAGCAGTGGATTTAGGGGTTACGAGCAGTACTTC. Protein: CASSGFRGYEQYF.

The CDR3 loop is CASSYGSPAGGYTF. As DNA, the CDR3 is TGTGCCAGCAGTTACGGTTCGCCCGCCGGGGGCTACACCTTC. The V gene is TRBV6-6, the J gene TRBJ1-2; D is uncertain. Trimming stripped 2 bases from V and 8 bases from J, with 15 bases between. The CDR3 contains 14 residues. Germline V gene data show CDR1 as MNHNY and CDR2 as SVGAGI (reference sequence).

The chain recombines TRBV4-2 with TRBJ1-2; D uncertain. V was clipped by 4 bases and J by 5 bases, with 17 bases between them. The CDR3 is 15 residues long. Germline V CDR1 and CDR2: LGHNA, YNFKEQ. CDR3 DNA sequence: TGTGCCAGCAGCCCAACGGAAACAGTGGTTTATGGCTACACCTTC. Translation: CASSPTETVVYGYTF.

The chain joins TRBV10-1 to TRBJ2-5; possibly TRBD1 for D (7 bases). The CDR3 is 13 amino acids. Germline CDR1 reads WNHNN; CDR2 reads SYGVQD (reference sequence). Trimming stripped 4 bases from V and 5 bases from J, with 11 bases between. CDR3 protein: CASSAAGGETQYF. The DNA of the CDR3 is TGCGCCAGCAGTGCTGCAGGGGGGGAGACCCAGTACTTC.